A single sample gave rise to the 23 T cell receptor beta chains below, sequenced in a study of cytomegalovirus exposure and HLA in healthy donors (dated by TCRdb to 2016 to 2017). Libraries were constructed by the immunoSEQ multiplex PCR assay. This is the immuneACCESS table as TCRdb keeps it, with only in-frame sequences that have V and J called. A part of the clones is gone; compared with another copy, unresolved V genes explain less than half, and the rest is unexplained. For this sample there are 55,000 to 70,000 clones; roughly 94% appear just once. Of the sample, under 3% falls within the top ten clones. Sequences were obtained from PBMCs. The receptor source for this set is a man aged 18 to 30 in good health and CMV-seronegative.

The chain couples TRBV11-2 to TRBJ1-2; the D is unclear. The germline gives CDR1 SGHAT, CDR2 FQNNGV. Trimming shortened V by 2 bases and J by 4 bases, and 11 bases separated the two germline ends. The CDR3 has 14 amino acids. CDR3 region: CASSLHGSSYGYTF. The CDR3 DNA is TGTGCCAGCAGCTTACATGGGAGTAGCTATGGCTACACCTTC.

This chain uses TRBV5-1 with TRBJ2-7; D perhaps matches TRBD1 (6 bases). The CDR3 runs 13 residues. Germline CDR1 is SGHRS and CDR2 is YFSETQ. V gave up 4 bases and J gave up 2 bases, with 10 bases separating them. CDR3 nucleotides: TGCGCCAGCAGCACCCAGGGGCCCTACGAGCAGTACTTC. Protein sequence: CASSTQGPYEQYF.

The V call is TRBV7-6, the J call TRBJ1-1; D uncertain. The germline V gene has CDR1 SGHVS and CDR2 FNYEAQ. The germline V and J ends were trimmed by 6 bases and 7 bases, with 12 bases remaining between them. CDR3 length: 12 amino acids. The CDR3 nucleotides read TGTGCCAGCAGTGTATGGGAGGGTGAAGCTTTCTTT. As protein: CASSVWEGEAFF.

V and J are TRBV7-3 and TRBJ1-1, with a weak D call TRBD1 (5 bases). The CDR3 length is 13 residues. The germline V gene has CDR1 SGHTA and CDR2 FQGTGA. Trimming cost V 5 bases and J 2 bases, with 9 bases left between them. The CDR3 bases are TGTGCCAGCAGCCCCCAGGGAAACACTGAAGCTTTCTTT. This codes for CASSPQGNTEAFF.

DNA of the CDR3: TGTGCCAGTGAAAAGGACAGGGACTCCTACGAGCAGTACTTC. This sequence encodes CASEKDRDSYEQYF. The chain links TRBV21-1 to TRBJ2-7; the table's D call, TRBD1, has no DNA check behind it. TRBV21-1 is assigned pseudogene status. This CDR3 is built from 14 residues.

The CDR3 DNA sequence: TGTGCCAGCAGTTCTGTCCCTAGCGTTGGGAATGAGCAGTTCTTC. Protein sequence: CASSSVPSVGNEQFF. This chain connects TRBV28 to TRBJ2-1, with D possibly being TRBD2 (6 bases). CDR1 is MDHEN and CDR2 is SYDVKM in the germline V gene. The CDR3 totals 15 residues. With 4 bases removed from V and 7 bases from J, the gap between germline ends came to 17 bases.

The chain uses TRBV5-6 and TRBJ1-1; no clear D gene. CDR3 length: 12 residues. V lost 0 bases, J lost 11 bases, and 11 bases lay in between. Per the germline V gene, CDR1 is SGHDT and CDR2 is YYEEEE. As DNA, the CDR3 is TGTGCCAGCAGCTTGGCCGGGGTAGGGGCTTTCTTT. Its translation: CASSLAGVGAFF.

This clone appeared a few times. The chain couples TRBV2 to TRBJ1-3; TRBD1 is a possible D gene (5 bases). Germline loops: CDR1 SNHLY, CDR2 FYNNEI. V lost 4 bases and J 0 bases, leaving 7 bases between the germline ends. The CDR3 has 14 residues. CDR3 loop: CASSGGFSGNTIYF. The CDR3 bases are TGTGCCAGCAGTGGGGGCTTCTCTGGAAACACCATATATTTT.

The CDR3 reads CASSPYGRGVKETQYF. As DNA, the CDR3 is TGTGCCAGCAGTCCCTATGGGAGGGGGGTGAAGGAGACCCAGTACTTC. This rearrangement joins TRBV28 to TRBJ2-5; a possible D gene is TRBD2 (7 bases). This CDR3 has 16 residues. The germline gives CDR1 MDHEN, CDR2 SYDVKM. Trimming pared 5 bases from V and 5 bases from J, leaving 21 bases between.

The chain joins TRBV20-1 to TRBJ2-3, with 8 bases identical to TRBD2. There are 11 residues in the CDR3. J lost 12 bases, V lost 7 bases, and 9 bases had no gene match. CDR1 and CDR2 from the germline V gene are DFQATT and SNEGSKA (reference sequence). CDR3 sequence (DNA): TGCAGTGGGGGAGCAGCGGGAGTTCAGTATTTT. Amino acid sequence: CSGGAAGVQYF.

J is TRBJ2-1 and V is TRBV14; D might be TRBD1 (6 bases). The CDR3 runs 11 residues. The germline gives CDR1 SGHDN, CDR2 FVKESK. Deletions cut 4 bases from V and 13 bases from J, with 11 bases between. Written as DNA, the CDR3 is TGTGCCAGCAGCCCAGGGACACACCAGTTCTTC. Encoded protein: CASSPGTHQFF.

This clone was recorded only once. This chain joins TRBV11-2 and TRBJ2-1; tentatively, D is TRBD1 (5 bases). Trimming removed 1 base from V and 9 bases from J, with 16 bases in between. The CDR3 length is 15 residues. From germline, CDR1 is SGHAT and CDR2 FQNNGV. DNA for the CDR3: TGTGCCAGCAGCTTAGCAACGGCCAGGGCCGGTGAGCAGTTCTTC. Translated: CASSLATARAGEQFF.

This clone was recorded a few times. The chain uses TRBV19 and TRBJ2-7; 7 bases match TRBD2. Germline V lookup: CDR1 LNHDA, CDR2 SQIVND (reference sequence). The CDR3 loop spans 15 amino acids. J lost 6 bases, V lost 4 bases, and 12 bases had no gene match. The CDR3 DNA reads as TGTGCCAGTAGTAACCCGGGAGAAGTAGCGGGCGAGCAGTACTTC. Translation: CASSNPGEVAGEQYF.

V and J are TRBV2 and TRBJ2-3; D perhaps matches TRBD1 (5 bases). CDR3 size: 14 residues. Germline CDR1 reads SNHLY; CDR2 reads FYNNEI. Trimming removed 8 bases at V and 4 bases at J, with 16 bases between. CDR3: CASFLQGLSDTQYF. DNA of the CDR3: TGTGCCAGCTTTCTCCAGGGTCTTTCAGATACGCAGTATTTT.

V is TRBV5-1 and J is TRBJ2-3, with 7 positions matching TRBD2. This CDR3 is 13 amino acids long. Trimming removed 7 bases from V and 6 bases from J; junction bases left unmatched: 8. Germline assignment: CDR1 SGHRS and CDR2 YFSETQ. This chain's CDR3 is CASRAGAGDTQYF. CDR3 in DNA: TGCGCCAGCCGGGCGGGAGCTGGGGATACGCAGTATTTT.

This clone was observed once. The chain recombines TRBV6-1 with TRBJ1-1; D possibly corresponds to TRBD1 (5 bases). Germline-derived CDR1 and CDR2 are MNHNS and SASEGT. V was trimmed by 4 bases and J by 4 bases, leaving 10 bases between them. CDR3 length: 13 residues. Written as DNA, the CDR3 is TGTGCCAGCAGTGGACAGAGAGTCACTGAAGCTTTCTTT. The encoded protein is CASSGQRVTEAFF.

This sequence joins TRBV13 and TRBJ1-2, with a tentative D call TRBD1 (6 bases). This CDR3 contains 16 residues. Germline values: CDR1 PRHDT, CDR2 FYEKMQ (reference sequence). Trimming removed 1 base from V and 2 bases from J, with 14 bases in between. Here the CDR3 reads CASSLDSRQANYGYTF. The CDR3 nucleotides read TGTGCCAGCAGCTTAGATTCTAGACAGGCGAACTATGGCTACACCTTC.

CDR3 protein: CASSQELITSGTYEQYF. In DNA form, the CDR3 reads TGCGCCAGCAGCCAAGAATTGATTACTAGCGGAACCTACGAGCAGTACTTC. The rearrangement uses TRBV4-3 and TRBJ2-7; TRBD2 matches at 8 bases. J lost 2 bases, V lost 0 bases, and 9 bases had no gene match. This CDR3 comprises 17 residues. Germline V gene lookup returns CDR1 LGHNA and CDR2 YSLEER.

The chain uses TRBV5-8 and TRBJ2-7, with D possibly matching TRBD1 (5 bases). Germline CDR1 is SGHTS and CDR2 is YDEGEE. The CDR3 loop spans 13 amino acids. V was cut by 2 bases and J by 0 bases, with 6 bases left in between. The CDR3 region has the DNA TGTGCCAGCAGCTTAAGGGGCTCCTACGAGCAGTACTTC. This translates into CASSLRGSYEQYF.

V and J are TRBV10-3 and TRBJ2-5, with D perhaps TRBD1 (6 bases). The germline CDR1 and CDR2 sequences are ENHRY and SYGVKD. V was trimmed by 7 bases and J by 5 bases, leaving 14 bases between them. The CDR3 extends over 13 amino acids. The CDR3 DNA is TGTGCCATCAACCCGAACCAGGGGGAGACCCAGTACTTC. It translates to CAINPNQGETQYF.

The chain couples TRBV5-4 to TRBJ2-5, with a weak D call TRBD1 (5 bases). V dropped 2 bases and J dropped 2 bases, with 7 bases sitting between them. The CDR3 runs to 13 residues. Germline V gene data show CDR1 as SGHNT and CDR2 as YYREEE (reference sequence). The CDR3 DNA sequence: TGTGCCAGCAGCTTTGACAGACAAGAGACCCAGTACTTC. This codes for CASSFDRQETQYF.

This chain links TRBV6-6 with TRBJ2-7; 11 nucleotides match TRBD2. CDR3 length: 14 residues. The V gene's germline CDR1 is MNHNY and CDR2 SVGAGI (reference sequence). V trimming: 2 bases; J trimming: 3 bases; junction bases outside the gene matches: 0. CDR3 DNA sequence: TGTGCCAGCAGTTACGGGACTAGCGGCTACGAGCAGTACTTC. It specifies CASSYGTSGYEQYF.

This sequence joins TRBV5-1 and TRBJ1-2; D possibly corresponds to TRBD1 (6 bases). The germline CDR1 and CDR2 sequences are SGHRS and YFSETQ. Trimming pared 2 bases from V and 8 bases from J, leaving 13 bases between. CDR3 length equals 13 residues. CDR3 sequence: CASSLDTGSGYTF. The CDR3 bases are TGCGCCAGCAGCTTAGATACAGGGTCCGGCTACACCTTC. Complete variable domain (other parts from reference TRBV5-1 and TRBJ1-2): KAGVTQTPRYLIKTRGQQVTLSCSPISGHRSVSWYQQTPGQGLQFLFEYFSETQRNKGNFPGRFSGRQFSNSRSEMNVSTLELGDSALYLCASSLDTGSGYTFGSGTRLTVV.